The 18 T cell receptor beta chains listed next were all sequenced from one sample in a study of regulatory T cells in long-lasting Graves disease. For TCR beta, libraries came from iRepertoire HTBI primers and Arm-PCR of CDR3 regions. Each CDR3 protein is one row after TCRdb ran MiXCR on the multiplex PCR reads. The sample has a few hundred thousand distinct CDR3 sequences; less than 25% are singletons. Indicated time point: persistent/refractory GD, antithyroid drugs over 5 years with positive TRAb. Scientists built the TCR library using RNA that was extracted from PBMCs. The material sequenced was peripheral blood mononuclear cells (PBMCs), taken when the disease was refractory, from a patient treated with antithyroid drugs. All receptors come from a female donor with Graves disease.

At least ten counts were recorded for this clonotype. The chain employs TRBV2 and TRBJ2-5; 15 bases are shared with TRBD2. The CDR3 covers 18 residues. In germline, CDR1 is SNHLY, CDR2 FYNNEI. V trimming: 6 bases; J trimming: 2 bases; junction bases outside the gene matches: 10. The chain's CDR3 is CASSRTSGRGTRQETQYF. In DNA form, the CDR3 reads TGTGCCAGCAGCAGGACTAGCGGGAGGGGGACAAGACAAGAGACCCAGTACTTC. Variable domain in full (rest from reference TRBV2 and TRBJ2-5): EPEVTQTPSHQVTQMGQEVILRCVPISNHLYFYWYRQILGQKVEFLVSFYNNEISEKSEIFDDQFSVERPDGSNFTLKIRSTKLEDSAMYFCASSRTSGRGTRQETQYFGPGTRLLVL.

This clonotype came up a few times. The chain links TRBV19 to TRBJ2-2, with 11 nucleotides matching TRBD2. The CDR3 has 15 amino acids. Germline V CDR1 and CDR2: LNHDA, SQIVND (reference sequence). Trimming took 10 bases from V and 0 from J; bases not matched to a gene: 4. CDR3 in amino acids: CATRLAGTNTGELFF. The CDR3 bases are TGTGCCACGAGACTAGCGGGAACGAACACCGGGGAGCTGTTTTTT.

The V call is TRBV4-2, the J call TRBJ1-1; 7 bases align to TRBD1. The germline V gene has CDR1 LGHNA and CDR2 YNFKEQ. Trimming removed 1 base from V and 3 bases from J; junction bases left unmatched: 5. The CDR3 contains 15 residues. The DNA of the CDR3 is TGTGCCAGCAGCCAAGGACAGGGTGCGTACACTGAAGCTTTCTTT. It specifies CASSQGQGAYTEAFF.

The rearrangement uses TRBV9 and TRBJ1-1; D remains unclear. V lost 5 bases and J 2 bases, leaving 19 bases between the germline ends. From germline, CDR1 is SGDLS and CDR2 YYNGEE. CDR3 length: 16 residues. CDR3 protein: CASSVDGGSYNTEAFF. The CDR3 DNA is TGTGCCAGCAGTGTGGATGGAGGGAGCTATAACACTGAAGCTTTCTTT.

This clonotype has at least ten counts. The chain combines TRBV19 with TRBJ1-1; TRBD1 might be the D (6 bases). CDR1 and CDR2 from the germline V gene are LNHDA and SQIVND (reference sequence). The CDR3 loop spans 13 amino acids. Deletions cut 5 bases from V and 5 bases from J, with 12 bases between. The CDR3 region is CASSGGLFTEAFF. The CDR3 region has the DNA TGTGCCAGTAGTGGGGGGCTGTTTACTGAAGCTTTCTTT. Full variable domain (missing parts from reference TRBV19 and TRBJ1-1): DGGITQSPKYLFRKEGQNVTLSCEQNLNHDAMYWYRQDPGQGLRLIYYSQIVNDFQKGDIAEGYSVSREKKESFPLTVTSAQKNPTAFYLCASSGGLFTEAFFGQGTRLTVV.

The chain employs TRBV12-3 or TRBV12-4 and TRBJ2-1; TRBD2 agrees at 12 bases. This CDR3 has 15 amino acids. The V gene end was trimmed by 2 bases and the J gene end by 6 bases; junction bases not matched to a gene: 2. CDR3 residues: CASSLTSGGRNEQFF. CDR3 in DNA: TGTGCCAGCAGTTTAACTAGCGGGGGGCGCAATGAGCAGTTCTTC.

This clonotype has at least ten counts. The genes are TRBV7-9 and TRBJ2-7, with D possibly being TRBD1 (6 bases). Trimming pared 4 bases from V and 2 bases from J, leaving 12 bases between. CDR3 size: 14 residues. The germline V gene has CDR1 SEHNR and CDR2 FQNEAQ (reference sequence). CDR3 coding DNA: TGTGCCAGCAGCTCGCCAGGGGCGACCTACGAGCAGTACTTC. It is translated as CASSSPGATYEQYF. Combining the CDR3 with reference TRBV7-9 and TRBJ2-7 gives the whole variable domain DTGVSQNPRHKITKRGQNVTFRCDPISEHNRLYWYRQTLGQGPEFLTYFQNEAQLEKSRLLSDRFSAERPKGSFSTLEIQRTEQGDSAMYLCASSSPGATYEQYFGPGTRLTVT.

As concerns this clonotype: With a much larger clone just one base away, this may be a read error. This sequence joins TRBV6-1 and TRBJ1-5; perhaps TRBD1 as D (6 bases). The CDR3 length is 16 residues. Looked up from germline, CDR1 is MNHNS and CDR2 is SASEGT. V shed 6 bases and J shed 2 bases, with 17 bases lying between them. CDR3 residues: CASSGRDTRGNQPQHF. The DNA of the CDR3 is TGTGCCAGCAGCGGTAGGGACACACGGGGCAATCAGCCCCAGCATTTT.

This clonotype was counted at least ten times. The chain is built from TRBV6-2 or TRBV6-3 and TRBJ1-6; TRBD1 might be the D (6 bases). This CDR3 has 17 residues. The germline V and J ends were trimmed by 1 base and 5 bases, with 15 bases remaining between them. The germline V gene encodes CDR1 MNHEY and CDR2 SVGEGT. This CDR3 reads CASSYLRGGADNSPLHF. The CDR3 region has the DNA TGTGCCAGCAGTTACTTACGCGGGGGCGCCGATAATTCACCCCTCCACTTT.

This clonotype occurred a few times. V gene TRBV12-3 or TRBV12-4 combines with J gene TRBJ2-7; tentatively, D is TRBD1 (7 bases). V lost 3 bases, J lost 2 bases, and 20 bases lay in between. The CDR3 runs 17 residues. CDR3 sequence reads: CASSFSVIAGQTYEQYF. The CDR3 DNA follows: TGTGCCAGCAGTTTCTCCGTTATTGCGGGACAGACCTACGAGCAGTACTTC.

This clonotype was counted a few times. V and J are TRBV7-6 and TRBJ2-1; TRBD2 matches at 7 bases. CDR3 size: 16 residues. CDR1 is SGHVS and CDR2 is FNYEAQ in the germline V gene. V dropped 5 bases and J dropped 5; count of bases not matched to a gene: 12. The CDR3 protein is CASSPPRGLQDNEQFF. The DNA for the CDR3 is TGTGCCAGCAGCCCCCCGCGGGGACTACAAGACAATGAGCAGTTCTTC.

This clonotype turned up a few times. The chain employs TRBV20-1 and TRBJ1-1, with 8 bases fitting TRBD1. Germline V gives CDR1 DFQATT, CDR2 SNEGSKA (reference sequence). This CDR3 is built from 15 residues. With 4 bases clipped from V and 1 base from J, the junction kept 8 bases outside the gene matches. In nucleotides, the CDR3 is TGCAGTGCTAAGGTGCACGGGACAGGGAACACTGAAGCTTTCTTT. Translating it yields CSAKVHGTGNTEAFF.

This clonotype was observed at least ten times. The chain joins TRBV20-1 to TRBJ1-5, with D tentatively TRBD1 (5 bases). V shed 2 bases and J shed 4 bases, with 12 bases lying between them. The CDR3 length is 14 residues. CDR1 and CDR2 (germline): DFQATT, SNEGSKA (reference sequence). CDR3 DNA: TGCAGTGCTAGATCAGGGTCATTAAATCAGCCCCAGCATTTT. Residues: CSARSGSLNQPQHF.

The chain has TRBV5-1 and TRBJ1-1; D ambiguous. Looked up from germline, CDR1 is SGHRS and CDR2 is YFSETQ. The CDR3 runs to 15 residues. With 0 bases removed from V and 1 base from J, the gap between germline ends came to 10 bases. In DNA form, the CDR3 reads TGCGCCAGCAGCTTGGAATCCCATTCGAACACTGAAGCTTTCTTT. It specifies CASSLESHSNTEAFF.

The table lists this clonotype with a few counts. The gene calls are TRBV5-1 and TRBJ1-1; tentatively, D is TRBD1 (6 bases). There are 15 residues in the CDR3. The germline V and J ends were trimmed by 4 bases and 5 bases, with 18 bases remaining between them. Germline CDR1 is SGHRS and CDR2 is YFSETQ. The CDR3 is CASSLAKGGGTEAFF. The CDR3 coding sequence is TGCGCCAGCAGCCTCGCAAAAGGGGGGGGTACTGAAGCTTTCTTT.

This clonotype has only a few counts. The genes are TRBV7-9 and TRBJ1-1, with 9 bases fitting TRBD1. Germline V CDR1 and CDR2: SEHNR, FQNEAQ (reference sequence). J was trimmed by 9 bases and V by 1 base; bases with no gene match: 3. The CDR3 extends over 13 amino acids. DNA for the CDR3: TGTGCCAGCAGCTTAGAACAGGGGGCGCAAGCTTTCTTT. This encodes CASSLEQGAQAFF.

This clonotype was detected many times. The chain combines TRBV24-1 with TRBJ2-5; tentative D call: TRBD1 (6 bases). From germline, CDR1 is KGHDR and CDR2 SFDVKD. Trimming shortened V by 3 bases and J by 2 bases, and 15 bases separated the two germline ends. The CDR3 extends over 16 amino acids. The CDR3 DNA sequence: TGTGCCACCAGTGATCCCGGACAGCCCGGACAAGAGACCCAGTACTTC. This encodes CATSDPGQPGQETQYF.

This clonotype was seen many times. This chain connects TRBV29-1 to TRBJ1-2; 10 positions agree with TRBD1. The CDR3 is made up of 16 amino acids. Looked up from germline, CDR1 is SQVTM and CDR2 is ANQGSEA. The trim removed 2 bases at V and 6 bases at J, leaving 12 bases unmatched. The chain's CDR3 is CSVEHLDRGRLDGYTF. CDR3 nucleotides: TGCAGCGTTGAACACCTGGACAGGGGGAGGTTAGATGGCTACACCTTC.